These 15 T cell receptor beta chains share one sample of origin, sequenced in a study of identical twins. TCRdb reprocessed the 5' RACE reads with MiXCR, giving one entry per CDR3 protein. In the table there are roughly 250,000 distinct CDR3 sequences, roughly 7% of which are singletons. The same data also went into a second study, on yellow fever vaccine responses in identical twins.

The sample comprised memory (CD45RO+) T cells sorted from blood. The receptors stem from a woman aged 18-29 years in good health.

In this sample, this clonotype turned up a few times. The CDR3 spells CSARDENSGNTIYF. The CDR3 DNA reads as TGCAGTGCTAGAGACGAGAACTCTGGAAACACCATATATTTT. The V call is TRBV20-1, the J call TRBJ1-3; no reliable D call. Germline CDR1 DFQATT, CDR2 SNEGSKA (reference sequence). V lost 0 bases, J lost 0 bases, and 6 bases lay in between. The CDR3 spans 14 residues.

The chain couples TRBV20-1 to TRBJ2-7; no firm D call. From germline, CDR1 is DFQATT and CDR2 SNEGSKA (reference sequence). The germline V and J ends were trimmed by 3 bases and 6 bases, with 24 bases remaining between them. There are 16 residues in the CDR3. The DNA for the CDR3 is TGCAGTGCTAGTGGATCCGGGCCCGCGCCCGGGCGCGAGCAGTACGTC. This sequence encodes CSASGSGPAPGREQYV.

This clonotype was seen ten or more times. This chain uses TRBV7-7 with TRBJ2-3; D might be TRBD1 (6 bases). Trimming shortened V by 2 bases and J by 0 bases, and 9 bases separated the two germline ends. The CDR3 has 15 amino acids. Looked up from germline, CDR1 is SSHAT and CDR2 is FNYEAQ (reference sequence). CDR3 sequence: CASSLRGSSTDTQYF. CDR3 DNA sequence: TGTGCCAGCAGCTTAAGGGGGTCTAGCACAGATACGCAGTATTTT.

This clonotype was observed a handful of times. This chain links TRBV7-8 with TRBJ2-1; possible D gene TRBD2, 6 bases. Germline loops: CDR1 SGHVS, CDR2 FQNEAQ. This CDR3 is 13 amino acids long. Trimming took off 5 bases at V and 6 bases at J, with 11 bases between the two ends. CDR3 coding DNA: TGTGCCAGCAGCGGTCTTAGCGGCAATGAGCAGTTCTTC. Translating gives CASSGLSGNEQFF.

This clonotype showed up just a few times. V usage is TRBV6-1 and J usage is TRBJ2-5; possibly TRBD2 for D (5 bases). CDR3 size: 14 residues. V dropped 6 bases and J dropped 1 base, with 12 bases sitting between them. Germline CDR1 is MNHNS and CDR2 is SASEGT. The CDR3 is CASSGGQIQETQYF. CDR3 coding DNA: TGTGCCAGCAGCGGAGGCCAGATCCAAGAGACCCAGTACTTC.

The V and J genes are TRBV6-1 and TRBJ2-5; the match to TRBD2 covers 8 bases. The CDR3 loop spans 15 amino acids. Germline CDR1 is MNHNS and CDR2 is SASEGT. Losses at the gene ends were 8 bases for V and 2 bases for J; bases not matched to a gene: 10. DNA of the CDR3: TGTGCCAGCTACCTTAACGCGGGGGGACAAGAGACCCAGTACTTC. Translated, it gives CASYLNAGGQETQYF.

At least ten counts were recorded for this clonotype. The CDR3, as DNA: TGTGCCAGCAGAATAGCGGGAGCTGGCGAGCAGTACTTC. Encoded protein: CASRIAGAGEQYF. The rearrangement joins TRBV2 to TRBJ2-7; TRBD2 matches at 9 bases. This CDR3 region has 13 residues. In germline, CDR1 is SNHLY, CDR2 FYNNEI. The J segment lost 6 bases and the V segment lost 6 bases, leaving 6 bases of the junction unmatched.

J is TRBJ2-5 and V is TRBV5-6, with 7 bases lining up with TRBD2. Germline trimming cut 4 bases from V and 4 bases from J; bases unmatched to any gene: 10. The CDR3 length is 15 residues. Germline lookup yields CDR1 SGHDT and CDR2 YYEEEE. In DNA, the CDR3 is TGTGCCAGCAGCCAAGGGGAGGGGTTTCTAGAGACCCAGTACTTC. Protein sequence: CASSQGEGFLETQYF.

This chain joins TRBV18 and TRBJ2-1, with D tentatively TRBD1 (5 bases). The CDR3 is 13 residues long. V was clipped by 5 bases and J by 5 bases, with 10 bases between them. Germline CDR1 KGHSH, CDR2 LQKENI. Written as DNA, the CDR3 is TGTGCCAGCTCAAGTCGCAGGGACAATGAGCAGTTCTTC. Its translation is CASSSRRDNEQFF.

The V call is TRBV6-1, the J call TRBJ2-7, with TRBD2 matching 9 bases. The J segment lost 7 bases and the V segment lost 2 bases, leaving 9 bases of the junction unmatched. CDR3 length: 15 residues. CDR1 and CDR2 (germline): MNHNS, SASEGT. The chain's CDR3 is CASSEYRGREGEQYF. The CDR3 region has the DNA TGTGCCAGCAGTGAATACCGCGGGAGGGAAGGGGAGCAGTACTTC.

The chain carries TRBV18 and TRBJ2-1, with unresolved D. The V end lost 1 base, the J end lost 5 bases, and 15 bases lay between the germline ends. Germline CDR1 is KGHSH and CDR2 is LQKENI. This CDR3 region has 16 residues. This chain's CDR3 is CASSPRPFLGNNEQFF. CDR3 DNA sequence: TGTGCCAGCTCACCACGTCCATTTTTGGGGAACAATGAGCAGTTCTTC.

The V gene is TRBV19, the J gene TRBJ2-1, with 14 bases fitting TRBD2. The CDR3 covers 14 residues. The junction had 5 bases not matched to a gene; V was cut back by 8 bases and J by 8 bases. CDR1 is LNHDA, CDR2 SQIVND, per germline (reference sequence). CDR3 in DNA: TGTGCCAGTTCCGGGACTAGCGGGAGTCATGAGCAGTTCTTC. Its protein product is CASSGTSGSHEQFF. Based on the CDR3 plus reference TRBV19 and TRBJ2-1, the full variable domain is DGGITQSPKYLFRKEGQNVTLSCEQNLNHDAMYWYRQDPGQGLRLIYYSQIVNDFQKGDIAEGYSVSREKKESFPLTVTSAQKNPTAFYLCASSGTSGSHEQFFGPGTRLTVL.

This clonotype was counted between two and nine times. The CDR3 loop is CASSQPRLASGYGGETQYF. The CDR3 DNA reads as TGTGCCAGCAGCCAACCCCGCCTGGCTAGCGGATATGGGGGAGAGACCCAGTACTTC. The chain recombines TRBV3-1 with TRBJ2-5, with 7 bases matching TRBD2. With 2 bases clipped from V and 4 bases from J, the junction kept 19 bases outside the gene matches. Germline V gives CDR1 LGHDT, CDR2 YNNKEL (reference sequence). This CDR3 spans 19 amino acids.

Ten or more counts support this clonotype. The chain has TRBV11-2 and TRBJ2-2; D is ambiguous. The V end lost 5 bases, the J end lost 8 bases, and 12 bases lay between the germline ends. The CDR3 is made up of 13 amino acids. The germline V gene encodes CDR1 SGHAT and CDR2 FQNNGV. CDR3 in amino acids: CASSHSLSGELFF. CDR3 bases: TGTGCCAGCAGCCATTCACTGTCTGGGGAGCTGTTTTTT.

A few counts support this clonotype. This chain uses TRBV27 with TRBJ2-7; D perhaps matches TRBD1 (6 bases). The CDR3 sequence is 14 residues long. Deletions cut 2 bases from V and 3 bases from J, with 11 bases between. Germline CDR1 and CDR2: MNHEY and SMNVEV (reference sequence). CDR3 sequence reads: CASSLVGQSYEQYF. DNA for the CDR3: TGTGCCAGCAGTTTAGTAGGACAGAGCTACGAGCAGTACTTC.